The T cell receptor (beta chain) described here comes from a study of blood T cell repertoires in COVID-19. Sequenced by immunoSEQ multiplex PCR; TCRdb stores in-frame clones only, minus some. There are some 100,000 clones in the sample; 85% to 95% occur only once, and 5.7% lies in the top ten. From germline, CDR1 is LGHDT and CDR2 YNNKEL (reference sequence). The CDR3 spans 14 residues. Trimming pared 2 bases from V and 5 bases from J, leaving 10 bases between. Sample: peripheral blood. The clonotype comes from a man between 50 and 59 years old with active COVID-19. The rearrangement joins TRBV3-1 (or the pseudogene TRBV3-2) to TRBJ1-5; D call uncertain. The CDR3 nucleotides are TGTGCCAGCAGCCAATTGGGGAGTGATCAGCCCCAGCATTTT. Translation: CASSQLGSDQPQHF.